This TCR beta chain came from a study of blood T cell repertoires in COVID-19. Study background: The United States, Italy and Spain were the sources of the acute and convalescent COVID-19 samples.

Trimming took off 6 bases at V and 7 bases at J, with 22 bases between the two ends. CDR1 KGHSH and CDR2 LQKENI come from the germline V gene. The CDR3 loop spans 15 amino acids. The method was immunoSEQ multiplex PCR; TCRdb's version includes in-frame clones alone and lacks a portion of them. The sample holds around 250,000 clones, around 90% seen once. This clone has more than one count but fewer than ten. The receptor was isolated from a human donor in a cohort sampled during active COVID-19. The genes are TRBV18 and TRBJ2-7; a weak D match, TRBD2 (7 bases). Material for sequencing was peripheral blood. The CDR3 spells CASSLPVGGAQEQYF. DNA for the CDR3: TGTGCCAGCTCCCTCCCCGTAGGGGGGGCACAGGAGCAGTACTTC.